A single sample gave rise to the 3 T cell receptor beta chains below, sequenced in a study of blood T cell repertoires in COVID-19. Profiled with immunoSEQ multiplex PCR; TCRdb holds only in-frame clones, not every one. Of 150,000 to 200,000 clones listed, around nine tenths are singletons. Material: peripheral blood. The source is an older man with acute or convalescent COVID-19.

The table lists this clone with a count of one. The chain couples TRBV5-1 to TRBJ2-7, with 7 bases aligning to TRBD1. CDR1 and CDR2 from the germline V gene are SGHRS and YFSETQ. The CDR3 extends over 17 amino acids. Trimming at V came to 0 bases and at J to 6 bases, leaving 15 bases not matched to a gene. The CDR3, as DNA: TGCGCCAGCAGCTTGGCTCTAATGGGGACAGAGTTCGGCGAGCAGTACTTC. Amino acid sequence: CASSLALMGTEFGEQYF.

This clone showed up just once. This sequence joins TRBV7-2 and TRBJ1-2; no reliable D call. This CDR3 is 12 amino acids long. CDR1 is SGHTA, CDR2 FQGNSA, per germline. The germline V and J ends were trimmed by 4 bases and 0 bases, with 3 bases remaining between them. The CDR3: CASSYTNYGYTF. The CDR3 DNA is TGTGCCAGCAGCTATACTAACTATGGCTACACCTTC.

This clone is a singleton in its sample. The chain joins TRBV7-2 to TRBJ2-1, with 7 nucleotides matching TRBD2. The trim removed 3 bases at V and 5 bases at J, leaving 4 bases unmatched. The CDR3 is made up of 14 amino acids. CDR1 is SGHTA and CDR2 is FQGNSA in the germline V gene. CDR3 nucleotide sequence: TGTGCCAGCAGCTTGGGGGGGGAAGACAATGAGCAGTTCTTC. It codes for CASSLGGEDNEQFF.